This T cell receptor beta chain was identified in a study of OX40 agonist ivuxolimab in advanced cancers. Whole-study results and caveats: At 0.1 to 3.0 mg/kg and by week 6, clonal expansion occurred in CD4+ and CD8+ blood T cells. The mean number of expanded clones was higher in CD8+ T cells than in CD4+. Some of the nonresponding patients also showed low levels of normalized T-cell clonal expansion.

Sampling times: baseline, cycle 4 day 1, cycle 7 day 1. The trim removed 3 bases at V and 5 bases at J, leaving 7 bases unmatched. The CDR3 length is 15 residues. Germline V gene lookup returns CDR1 SGDLS and CDR2 YYNGEE. Repertoires were generated with immunoSEQ multiplex PCR, while TCRdb's copy carries only in-frame clones and drops some. This sample has roughly 100,000 clones; 85% to 90% occur once, and the top ten carry around 1.6%. About this clone itself: The antigen is undetermined.

The source of this sequence is an adult with an advanced solid tumor such as melanoma, head and neck, liver or kidney cancer. The gene calls are TRBV9 and TRBJ1-1; 10 bases agree with TRBD1. The sequencing used CD4+ or CD8+ T cells sorted from blood, collected in a trial of the OX40 agonist ivuxolimab. The CDR3 bases are TGTGCCAGCAGCGCCCCCGGGACAGGGGCAACTGAAGCTTTCTTT. Its protein product is CASSAPGTGATEAFF. The whole variable domain, filled in from reference TRBV9 and TRBJ1-1, reads DSGVTQTPKHLITATGQRVTLRCSPRSGDLSVYWYQQSLDQGLQFLIQYYNGEERAKGNILERFSAQQFPDLHSELNLSSLELGDSALYFCASSAPGTGATEAFFGQGTRLTVV.